One T cell receptor (beta chain) is described in this entry. The sample is drawn from a study of blood T cell repertoires in COVID-19. Whole-study context: Whether acute or convalescent, the COVID-19 samples came from the United States, Italy and Spain. PBMCs, B-cell-depleted T cells, or T cells were the source of the cDNA or gDNA that made up the material.

Original processing notes: Amplifying reference gene primers gave estimates of nucleated cell counts. TCRdb's copy holds only in-frame clones and misses some; the assay was immunoSEQ multiplex PCR. That table gives V, J and clone size, and the DNA gave D and trimming. The repertoire has around 260,000 clones, about 80% of them found once; the top ten carry 15% to 19%. The germline V gene encodes CDR1 LNHDA and CDR2 SQIVND (reference sequence). Germline trimming cut 0 bases from V and 5 bases from J; bases unmatched to any gene: 9. The CDR3 is 18 residues long. This sequence originates from a person aged 70 to 85 with COVID-19, enrolled during active disease. Source material: peripheral blood. The rearrangement links TRBV19 to TRBJ2-7, with 14 bases that match TRBD2. This CDR3 reads CASSIDFGTGLAGDEQYF. The CDR3 DNA reads TGTGCCAGTAGTATAGATTTTGGTACGGGACTAGCGGGGGACGAGCAGTACTTC.